The 26 T cell receptor beta chains below all came from one sample that was sequenced in a study of blood T cell repertoires in COVID-19. The protocol was immunoSEQ multiplex PCR, while the TCRdb copy is restricted to in-frame clones and leaves out a portion. Among more than 250,000 clones listed, approximately 86% were seen once. The specimen sequenced was peripheral blood. These receptors were taken from a woman between 25 and 40 years old who had recovered from COVID-19.

The chain couples TRBV19 to TRBJ2-2; 10 nucleotides align to TRBD1. Germline V gene lookup returns CDR1 LNHDA and CDR2 SQIVND (reference sequence). The CDR3 contains 15 residues. Trimming took 4 bases from V and 5 from J; bases not matched to a gene: 4. The CDR3 DNA sequence: TGTGCCAGTAGTACTGGGGACAGGGGAACCGGGGAGCTGTTTTTT. It encodes CASSTGDRGTGELFF. Together with reference TRBV19 and TRBJ2-2, the CDR3 gives the full variable domain: DGGITQSPKYLFRKEGQNVTLSCEQNLNHDAMYWYRQDPGQGLRLIYYSQIVNDFQKGDIAEGYSVSREKKESFPLTVTSAQKNPTAFYLCASSTGDRGTGELFFGEGSRLTVL.

The CDR3 loop is CASSAGLETQYF. The CDR3 DNA reads TGTGCCAGCAGCGCTGGGCTAGAGACCCAGTACTTC. The rearrangement joins TRBV28 to TRBJ2-5; D unresolved. V gave up 6 bases and J gave up 4 bases, with 9 bases separating them. Germline assignment: CDR1 MDHEN and CDR2 SYDVKM. The CDR3 length is 12 residues.

The rearrangement links TRBV10-3 to TRBJ2-2, with D maybe TRBD2 (5 bases). The CDR3 covers 15 residues. Germline lookup yields CDR1 ENHRY and CDR2 SYGVKD. Trimming shortened V by 2 bases and J by 4 bases, and 11 bases separated the two germline ends. CDR3 DNA: TGTGCCATCAGTGAGAAAAGCGGCCCCACCGGGGAGCTGTTTTTT. Protein: CAISEKSGPTGELFF.

This clone was seen just once. As DNA, the CDR3 is TGTGCCAGCAGGCCCGGGAACACAGATACGCAGTATTTT. Its protein product is CASRPGNTDTQYF. The chain is built from TRBV12-3 or TRBV12-4 and TRBJ2-3; a possible D gene is TRBD2 (5 bases). The CDR3 loop spans 13 amino acids. Trimming pared 6 bases from V and 2 bases from J, leaving 9 bases between.

The chain employs TRBV6-5 and TRBJ2-7; no firm D call. CDR3 size: 13 residues. The germline CDR1 and CDR2 sequences are MNHEY and SVGAGI. V dropped 0 bases and J dropped 2 bases, with 5 bases sitting between them. CDR3 region: CASSYSRAYEQYF. CDR3 coding DNA: TGTGCCAGCAGTTACTCTAGAGCCTACGAGCAGTACTTC.

This chain joins TRBV28 and TRBJ1-2, with unresolved D. The V gene lost 7 bases and the J gene lost 2 bases, with 11 bases spanning the gap. Germline-derived CDR1 and CDR2 are MDHEN and SYDVKM. The CDR3 totals 13 residues. The CDR3 DNA follows: TGTGCCAGCAACGAGGCCCTCAACTATGGCTACACCTTC. Translation gives CASNEALNYGYTF.

The CDR3 is CASSTRTGNSGQYF. The CDR3 nucleotides are TGTGCCAGTAGTACAAGGACAGGGAACTCCGGGCAGTACTTC. This rearrangement joins TRBV19 to TRBJ2-7, with 8 bases that match TRBD1. The V and J ends lost 4 bases and 9 bases, in that order; junction bases with no gene match: 11. Germline V gene sequence: CDR1 LNHDA, CDR2 SQIVND (reference sequence). This CDR3 is 14 amino acids long.

This chain uses TRBV2 with TRBJ1-1; TRBD1 matches 9 bases. The V segment lost 7 bases and the J segment 4 bases; nucleotides outside the gene matches: 7. The CDR3 is 14 amino acids. Germline CDR1 is SNHLY and CDR2 is FYNNEI. CDR3 sequence (DNA): TGTGCCAGCATCCTGGGACAGGGTCTCACTGAAGCTTTCTTT. This encodes CASILGQGLTEAFF.

The chain links TRBV5-4 to TRBJ2-2; no clear D. The ends were cut back, 0 bases at V and 5 bases at J, with 11 bases in the middle. The CDR3 is 15 residues long. Germline V gene lookup returns CDR1 SGHNT and CDR2 YYREEE (reference sequence). The CDR3 sequence: CASSLDSGGTGELFF. CDR3 bases: TGTGCCAGCAGCTTGGATTCAGGTGGGACCGGGGAGCTGTTTTTT.

With regard to this clone: At one end, the junction sequence differs from germline, possibly due to a read error. The rearrangement links TRBV6-5 to TRBJ2-7; 11 bases map to TRBD1. In germline, CDR1 is MNHEY, CDR2 SVGAGI. CDR3 length: 11 amino acids. The CDR3 region has the DNA TGTGCCAGCAACGACGGACAGGGGGCAACGTTC. It encodes CASNDGQGATF.

This chain joins TRBV4-3 and TRBJ2-1; 7 bases match TRBD2. V was clipped by 1 base and J by 2 bases; unmatched bases: 2. This CDR3 is 15 amino acids long. Germline-derived CDR1 and CDR2 are LGHNA and YSLEER. In nucleotides, the CDR3 is TGCGCCAGCAGCCAAGTTACTAGCGCCTACAATGAGCAGTTCTTC. Its protein product is CASSQVTSAYNEQFF.

V is TRBV7-9 and J is TRBJ2-7; TRBD1 might be the D (5 bases). Germline V gene data show CDR1 as SEHNR and CDR2 as FQNEAQ (reference sequence). Trimming pared 5 bases from V and 6 bases from J, leaving 8 bases between. CDR3 length equals 11 residues. CDR3 protein: CASSATGEQYF. The CDR3 coding sequence is TGTGCCAGCAGCGCAACAGGCGAGCAGTACTTC. Based on the CDR3 plus reference TRBV7-9 and TRBJ2-7, the full variable domain is DTGVSQNPRHKITKRGQNVTFRCDPISEHNRLYWYRQTLGQGPEFLTYFQNEAQLEKSRLLSDRFSAERPKGSFSTLEIQRTEQGDSAMYLCASSATGEQYFGPGTRLTVT.

This chain joins TRBV27 and TRBJ1-2; 7 bases are a match to TRBD1. J was trimmed by 7 bases and V by 5 bases; bases with no gene match: 10. CDR1 and CDR2 (germline): MNHEY, SMNVEV (reference sequence). The CDR3 has 14 amino acids. CDR3 sequence: CASSIDRDSFGYTF. DNA of the CDR3: TGTGCCAGCAGTATAGACAGGGACTCTTTTGGCTACACCTTC.

The V gene is TRBV5-8, the J gene TRBJ1-2; unclear D gene. V lost 4 bases and J lost 4, with 11 bases in between. The germline V gene encodes CDR1 SGHTS and CDR2 YDEGEE. This CDR3 has 13 amino acids. CDR3 coding DNA: TGTGCCAGCAGCCCCCGGGAGGGCTATGGCTACACCTTC. It encodes CASSPREGYGYTF.

This clone was counted once. The gene calls are TRBV2 and TRBJ2-1, with a possible D match to TRBD2 (6 bases). The CDR3 runs 18 residues. Trimming left V 3 bases short and J 9 bases short, with 27 bases between. The germline CDR1 and CDR2 sequences are SNHLY and FYNNEI. DNA of the CDR3: TGTGCCAGCAGTGAGGGTTTACTAGCCCTCTCGATGAGTGGTGAGCAGTTCTTC. Translating it yields CASSEGLLALSMSGEQFF.

This clone appeared a single time. The V gene is TRBV27, the J gene TRBJ2-5; 12 nucleotides match TRBD1. Germline lookup yields CDR1 MNHEY and CDR2 SMNVEV (reference sequence). The CDR3 spans 15 residues. The junction had 6 bases not matched to a gene; V was cut back by 5 bases and J by 5 bases. DNA of the CDR3: TGTGCCAGCAGTACGGGGGACAGGGGGCGTGAGACCCAGTACTTC. Amino acids: CASSTGDRGRETQYF.

This clone was recorded only once. The chain is built from TRBV19 and TRBJ2-2, with 10 bases matching TRBD1. Per the germline V gene, CDR1 is LNHDA and CDR2 is SQIVND (reference sequence). With 5 bases clipped from V and 3 bases from J, the junction kept 9 bases outside the gene matches. The CDR3 has 17 residues. The CDR3 region is CASSFGQGVGDTGELFF. As DNA, the CDR3 is TGTGCCAGTAGTTTCGGACAGGGGGTGGGAGACACCGGGGAGCTGTTTTTT. The variable domain in full, with the rest retrieved from reference TRBV19 and TRBJ2-2, is DGGITQSPKYLFRKEGQNVTLSCEQNLNHDAMYWYRQDPGQGLRLIYYSQIVNDFQKGDIAEGYSVSREKKESFPLTVTSAQKNPTAFYLCASSFGQGVGDTGELFFGEGSRLTVL.

CDR3 region: CASSTTDRGHSGELFF. In DNA, the CDR3 is TGTGCCAGTAGTACAACGGACAGGGGGCATTCCGGGGAGCTGTTTTTT. The V and J genes are TRBV19 and TRBJ2-2, with 11 bases identical to TRBD1. V dropped 4 bases and J dropped 6; count of bases not matched to a gene: 7. The CDR3 is 16 amino acids. Germline V gene sequence: CDR1 LNHDA, CDR2 SQIVND (reference sequence).

The chain has TRBV7-2 and TRBJ1-5; 8 bases are a match to TRBD1. CDR3 length equals 16 residues. With V trimmed by 1 base and J by 2 bases, 4 bases remained unmatched. Germline V gene sequence: CDR1 SGHTA, CDR2 FQGNSA. The CDR3, as DNA: TGTGCCAGCAGCTTAGGAACGGACAGGGGCAATCAGCCCCAGCATTTT. Its translation is CASSLGTDRGNQPQHF.

The rearrangement uses TRBV6-5 and TRBJ1-5; a weak D match, TRBD1 (5 bases). The CDR3 has 14 residues. CDR1 MNHEY and CDR2 SVGAGI come from the germline V gene. Trimming took 0 bases from V and 9 from J, leaving 12 bases between them. Here the CDR3 DNA reads TGTGCCAGCAGTTACTCCGGGGGGGAAGCGCCCCAGCATTTT. This gives the protein CASSYSGGEAPQHF.

V is TRBV15 and J is TRBJ2-3; 10 bases map to TRBD1. Germline loops: CDR1 LNHNV, CDR2 YYDKDF (reference sequence). The CDR3 is 15 residues long. Losses at the gene ends were 3 bases for V and 3 bases for J; bases not matched to a gene: 3. The CDR3 sequence: CATSRRQGATDTQYF. In nucleotides, the CDR3 is TGTGCCACCAGCAGGCGACAGGGGGCAACAGATACGCAGTATTTT.

This chain joins TRBV18 and TRBJ2-2; 8 bases match TRBD2. Unmatched junction bases numbered 2, after V lost 3 bases and J lost 2 bases. Germline values: CDR1 KGHSH, CDR2 LQKENI. This CDR3 contains 15 residues. The chain's CDR3 is CASSPGLGNTGELFF. CDR3 bases: TGTGCCAGCTCACCGGGACTAGGAAACACCGGGGAGCTGTTTTTT.

CDR3 protein: CATRGGAVHEQYF. The CDR3 nucleotides are TGTGCCACCAGAGGGGGCGCGGTCCACGAGCAGTACTTC. The chain combines TRBV24-1 with TRBJ2-7; 7 bases map to TRBD1. This CDR3 contains 13 residues. V lost 7 bases and J lost 5; bases outside the gene matches: 7. Germline assignment: CDR1 KGHDR and CDR2 SFDVKD.

The chain is built from TRBV27 and TRBJ1-3, with a possible D match to TRBD1 (6 bases). The CDR3 covers 14 residues. Between the trimmed V and J ends, which lost 4 bases and 2 bases, there was a span of 9 bases. Germline lookup yields CDR1 MNHEY and CDR2 SMNVEV (reference sequence). The CDR3 nucleotides read TGTGCCAGCAGTTCGACAGGTCCTGGAAACACCATATATTTT. Protein: CASSSTGPGNTIYF.

This CDR3 is CASSTGQGSHEQYF. DNA for the CDR3: TGTGCCAGCAGTACGGGACAGGGATCCCACGAGCAGTACTTC. This sequence joins TRBV6-5 and TRBJ2-7; 9 bases match TRBD1. The CDR3 runs 14 residues. CDR1 is MNHEY and CDR2 is SVGAGI in the germline V gene. Trimming took 5 bases from V and 5 from J; bases not matched to a gene: 7.

The chain uses TRBV30 and TRBJ1-2; TRBD1 matches at 7 bases. V was clipped by 5 bases and J by 7 bases; unmatched bases: 4. The V gene's germline CDR1 is GTSNPN and CDR2 SVGIG (reference sequence). The CDR3 runs 11 residues. CDR3 sequence (DNA): TGTGCCTGGTCAGGGGGGAGTGGCTACACCTTC. It specifies CAWSGGSGYTF.